A selection of T cell receptor beta chains follows, all from one sample in a study of cytomegalovirus exposure and HLA in healthy donors. The data were produced by immunoSEQ multiplex PCR, yet TCRdb's version contains in-frame clones alone and is incomplete. The sample lists tens of thousands of clones; around 73% were seen once. Source material: PBMCs. The receptors originated from a woman aged 40 to 55 in good health and CMV-seropositive. Both conserved end residues are part of each CDR3. The order of the fields is V gene, J gene, clone size, D gene, CDR3 protein, CDR3 DNA. A D gene is named only where the DNA matches it firmly. Clone size is given for some rows only: seen once, a few or many times, or a class if the clone is expanded.

TRBV2	TRBJ1-5	.	.	CASSETGGGTSNQPQHF	TGTGCCAGCAGTGAAACCGGGGGGGGGACTAGCAATCAGCCCCAGCATTTT
TRBV2	TRBJ2-7	.	.	CARTRGNNSDEQYF	TGTGCCAGAACCCGGGGGAATAATAGTGACGAGCAGTACTTC
TRBV5-1	TRBJ2-2	.	.	CASRAGVNTGELFF	TGCGCCAGCAGAGCAGGGGTAAATACCGGGGAGCTGTTTTTT
TRBV5-8	TRBJ1-2	few	.	CASSLRGGYTF	TGTGCCAGCAGCCTCAGGGGCGGCTACACCTTC
TRBV12-1	TRBJ2-7	once	.	CASSQTRDRTPGEQYF	TGTGCCAGCAGCCAGACCCGGGACAGGACCCCTGGGGAGCAGTACTTC
TRBV4-1	TRBJ1-4	.	.	CASSHSHRDEELFF	TGCGCCAGCAGCCACTCCCACAGGGATGAAGAACTGTTTTTT
TRBV5-1	TRBJ1-1	.	.	CASRDTQGTEAFF	TGCGCCAGCCGGGACACCCAAGGTACTGAAGCTTTCTTT
TRBV7-2	TRBJ2-5	.	.	CASSLRQGIYQETQYF	TGTGCCAGCAGCTTAAGGCAGGGAATATACCAAGAGACCCAGTACTTC
TRBV28	TRBJ1-5	.	TRBD1	CASSQWTGIGQPQHF	TGTGCCAGCAGTCAGTGGACAGGCATAGGACAGCCCCAGCATTTT
TRBV2	TRBJ1-5	few	.	CASRPGDGGSQHF	TGTGCCAGCAGGCCAGGGGATGGGGGCTCCCAGCATTTT
TRBV10-2	TRBJ2-1	.	TRBD2	CASSEPSGGDNEQFF	TGCGCCAGCAGTGAGCCCAGCGGGGGGGACAATGAGCAGTTCTTC
TRBV11-3	TRBJ2-3	.	.	CASSNRREEQYF	TGTGCCAGCAGCAACAGGAGGGAGGAGCAGTATTTT
TRBV7-3	TRBJ1-2	.	.	CASSRVGGSFSF	TGTGCCAGCAGCCGTGTCGGGGGGTCTTTCTCCTTC
TRBV6-6	TRBJ2-1	.	TRBD2	CASSYSGGGYNEQFF	TGTGCCAGCAGTTACTCTGGGGGGGGGTACAATGAGCAGTTCTTC
TRBV6-1	TRBJ2-5	.	.	CASSNFQETQYF	TGTGCCAGCAGCAACTTCCAAGAGACCCAGTACTTC
TRBV18	TRBJ2-7	.	TRBD2	CASSPPTSDGSYEQYF	TGTGCCAGCTCACCACCTACTAGCGACGGGTCCTACGAGCAGTACTTC
TRBV5-6	TRBJ1-1	.	.	CASTDSRRTASDTEAFF	TGTGCCAGCACTGATTCCCGACGGACAGCAAGTGACACTGAAGCTTTCTTT
TRBV7-3	TRBJ2-1	few	TRBD2	CASSLTLAVPNEQFF	TGTGCCAGCAGCTTAACACTAGCGGTACCCAATGAGCAGTTCTTC
TRBV11-2	TRBJ2-3	few	.	CASSYGQKDTQYF	TGTGCCAGCAGCTATGGGCAGAAAGATACGCAGTATTTT
TRBV6-5	TRBJ1-1	once	.	CASSPYQGLRTEAFF	TGTGCCAGCAGTCCCTACCAGGGGCTTCGGACTGAAGCTTTCTTT
TRBV7-7	TRBJ2-3	few	TRBD2	CASSLGRGGTDTQYF	TGTGCCAGCAGCTTAGGGCGGGGGGGCACAGATACGCAGTATTTT
TRBV5-1	TRBJ2-1	.	TRBD1	CASSTGQGATVDEQFF	TGCGCCAGCAGCACGGGACAGGGGGCTACGGTAGATGAGCAGTTCTTC
TRBV7-2	TRBJ2-3	few	TRBD2	CASSPPGTSGGADTQYF	TGTGCCAGCAGCCCTCCCGGGACTAGCGGGGGGGCAGATACGCAGTATTTT
TRBV6-6	TRBJ1-4	.	.	CASSYSPGSGEKLFF	TGTGCCAGCAGTTACTCCCCCGGCAGCGGTGAAAAACTGTTTTTT
TRBV4-2	TRBJ2-1	.	TRBD1	CASSQVGTGGDEQFF	TGTGCCAGCAGCCAAGTAGGGACAGGGGGAGATGAGCAGTTCTTC
TRBV4-1	TRBJ1-1	.	.	CASSQAGIMNTEAFF	TGCGCCAGCAGCCAAGCAGGGATCATGAACACTGAAGCTTTCTTT
TRBV4-3	TRBJ2-1	.	.	CASSQDSRQGNEQFF	TGCGCCAGCAGCCAAGATTCCCGCCAGGGCAATGAGCAGTTCTTC
TRBV15	TRBJ2-2	.	.	CATSRDNPQGYTGELFF	TGTGCCACCAGCAGAGATAATCCACAGGGATACACCGGGGAGCTGTTTTTT
TRBV25-1	TRBJ2-1	.	TRBD1	CASSEYYTGGRNEQFF	TGTGCCAGCAGTGAATATTATACAGGGGGGAGGAATGAGCAGTTCTTC
TRBV2	TRBJ2-7	.	.	CASSGVWDYEQYF	TGTGCCAGCTCAGGGGTTTGGGACTACGAGCAGTACTTC
TRBV28	TRBJ2-7	.	.	CASSYARTYEQYF	TGTGCCAGCAGTTACGCGAGAACCTACGAGCAGTACTTC
TRBV7-9	TRBJ2-7	few	.	CASSPRGDTSYEQYF	TGTGCCAGCAGCCCCCGGGGGGACACTTCCTACGAGCAGTACTTC
TRBV5-4	TRBJ2-1	.	.	CASSLGRTGGEQFF	TGTGCCAGCAGCTTGGGCAGAACTGGAGGAGAGCAGTTCTTC
TRBV4-1	TRBJ1-3	.	TRBD1	CASSQAEGATGNTIYF	TGCGCCAGCAGCCAGGCGGAGGGGGCAACTGGAAACACCATATATTTT
TRBV6-1	TRBJ1-1	.	.	CASSPRVDTEAFF	TGTGCCAGCAGTCCCCGAGTTGACACTGAAGCTTTCTTT
TRBV7-2	TRBJ2-1	.	TRBD2	CASISGGSWEQFF	TGTGCCAGCATCAGCGGGGGATCCTGGGAGCAGTTCTTC
TRBV11-2	TRBJ2-5	few	TRBD1	CASSLDLNSGTVKETQYF	TGTGCCAGCAGCTTAGATCTAAACTCCGGGACAGTTAAAGAGACCCAGTACTTC
TRBV10-3	TRBJ1-3	.	.	CAISEGNTSGNTIYF	TGTGCCATCAGTGAGGGCAACACCTCTGGAAACACCATATATTTT
TRBV5-1	TRBJ2-7	.	TRBD2	CASSWGLAGGLGEQYF	TGCGCCAGCAGCTGGGGACTAGCGGGGGGGCTGGGCGAGCAGTACTTC
TRBV28	TRBJ2-2	.	TRBD2	CASSLSYSAGDTGELFF	TGTGCCAGCAGTTTATCCTACTCGGCGGGGGACACCGGGGAGCTGTTTTTT
TRBV28	TRBJ1-5	.	TRBD1	CASKLIFRGTGSNQPQHF	TGTGCCAGCAAGCTAATTTTTAGGGGGACAGGGAGCAATCAGCCCCAGCATTTT
TRBV4-3	TRBJ2-5	.	TRBD2	CASSQDMGLAGGPGETQYF	TGCGCCAGCAGCCAAGATATGGGACTAGCGGGGGGGCCCGGAGAGACCCAGTACTTC
TRBV4-1	TRBJ1-1	.	.	CASSRDRNTEAFF	TGCGCCAGCAGCCGAGACAGGAACACTGAAGCTTTCTTT
TRBV6-1	TRBJ1-1	.	.	CASSDSGRMNTEAFF	TGTGCCAGCAGTGACTCTGGCAGAATGAACACTGAAGCTTTCTTT
TRBV7-9	TRBJ2-7	.	.	CASSPSVGLAEQYF	TGTGCCAGCAGCCCTTCAGTTGGGCTAGCGGAGCAGTACTTC
TRBV7-9	TRBJ1-2	.	TRBD1	CASSFPGQNPVDYGYTF	TGTGCCAGCAGCTTCCCGGGACAGAACCCTGTGGACTATGGCTACACCTTC
TRBV29-1	TRBJ1-2	.	.	CSVAGGEGYTF	TGCAGCGTGGCGGGAGGGGAGGGCTACACCTTC
TRBV28	TRBJ1-1	.	.	CASSPPSEGNTEAFF	TGTGCCAGCAGTCCCCCGTCAGAGGGGAACACTGAAGCTTTCTTT